A single sample is the source of the 23 T cell receptor beta chains below, sequenced in a study of cytotoxic CD8 clonotypes in ibrutinib-treated CLL. Data came from immunoSEQ multiplex PCR; TCRdb stores just in-frame clones and leaves some out. The sample yields more than 200,000 clones, about four fifths seen once. Sequenced here: PBMCs, sampled after 12 months of ibrutinib treatment. The receptor source for this set is a human donor with chronic lymphocytic leukemia.

This clone was counted a few times. The chain links TRBV13 to TRBJ1-4; 10 bases are a match to TRBD1. Germline V CDR1 and CDR2: PRHDT, FYEKMQ (reference sequence). V gave up 5 bases and J gave up 2 bases; unmatched junction bases: 11. There are 18 residues in the CDR3. CDR3 coding DNA: TGTGCCAGCAGCCAGAGATGGGACAGGGGATTTACTAATGAAAAACTGTTTTTT. This gives the protein CASSQRWDRGFTNEKLFF.

The V and J genes are TRBV27 and TRBJ1-2; no clear D gene. This CDR3 has 16 residues. V was clipped by 4 bases and J by 8 bases, with 23 bases between them. Looked up from germline, CDR1 is MNHEY and CDR2 is SMNVEV (reference sequence). In nucleotides, the CDR3 is TGTGCCAGCAGTTCTCTAGGACGGACCTCTGAGGACGGCTACACCTTC. Encoded protein: CASSSLGRTSEDGYTF.

J is TRBJ2-3 and V is TRBV10-3; TRBD2 matches 11 bases. J gave up 4 bases and V 11 bases, and 11 bases lay outside the gene matches. The CDR3 totals 15 residues. The germline gives CDR1 ENHRY, CDR2 SYGVKD. CDR3 DNA: TGTGCCTCGGGTGGGGCTAGCGGGAGGTCAGATACGCAGTATTTT. This gives the protein CASGGASGRSDTQYF.

The chain links TRBV7-9 to TRBJ2-7; D might be TRBD2 (5 bases). Per the germline V gene, CDR1 is SEHNR and CDR2 is FQNEAQ (reference sequence). V was cut by 1 base and J by 4 bases, with 8 bases left in between. CDR3 size: 13 residues. The CDR3 bases are TGTGCCAGCAGCTTAGAGGAGCGGTACGAGCAGTACTTC. Its translation is CASSLEERYEQYF. Full variable domain (outside the CDR3, taken from reference TRBV7-9 and TRBJ2-7): DTGVSQNPRHKITKRGQNVTFRCDPISEHNRLYWYRQTLGQGPEFLTYFQNEAQLEKSRLLSDRFSAERPKGSFSTLEIQRTEQGDSAMYLCASSLEERYEQYFGPGTRLTVT.

The chain's CDR3 is CASSLPSGYNEQFF. Written as DNA, the CDR3 is TGCGCCAGCAGCTTGCCTAGCGGTTACAATGAGCAGTTCTTC. The rearrangement uses TRBV5-1 and TRBJ2-1; 7 nucleotides agree with TRBD2. J was trimmed by 4 bases and V by 1 base; bases with no gene match: 2. The CDR3 totals 14 residues. Germline-derived CDR1 and CDR2 are SGHRS and YFSETQ.

This clone came up once. V usage is TRBV30 and J usage is TRBJ1-4, with TRBD1 as a possible D gene (6 bases). Looked up from germline, CDR1 is GTSNPN and CDR2 is SVGIG (reference sequence). The germline V and J ends were trimmed by 5 bases and 0 bases, with 16 bases remaining between them. This CDR3 contains 16 residues. The CDR3 DNA reads TGTGCCTGGGCAACAGGGTGGCCCGCAACTAATGAAAAACTGTTTTTT. It translates to CAWATGWPATNEKLFF.

The rearrangement uses TRBV5-6 and TRBJ2-7; no definite D call. From germline, CDR1 is SGHDT and CDR2 YYEEEE. The V end lost 0 bases, the J end lost 2 bases, and 6 bases lay between the germline ends. The CDR3 sequence is 13 residues long. CDR3 region: CASSLGRTYEQYF. The CDR3 coding sequence is TGTGCCAGCAGCTTGGGCAGAACCTACGAGCAGTACTTC.

The chain joins TRBV5-1 to TRBJ2-1; 10 bases agree with TRBD1. CDR1 is SGHRS, CDR2 YFSETQ, per germline. The CDR3 loop spans 20 amino acids. Trimming took 4 bases from V and 0 from J; bases not matched to a gene: 16. The CDR3 region has the DNA TGCGCCAGCAGCCAGACAGGGGGCCTTTCTACCCGAAACTCCTACAATGAGCAGTTCTTC. Translating gives CASSQTGGLSTRNSYNEQFF.

This rearrangement joins TRBV6-1 to TRBJ2-7, with TRBD1 matching over 8 bases. The CDR3 spans 13 residues. Per the germline V gene, CDR1 is MNHNS and CDR2 is SASEGT. V shed 4 bases and J 2 bases; nucleotides not matched to a gene: 1. In DNA, the CDR3 is TGTGCCAGCAGTGTGGACAGGGCCTACGAGCAGTACTTC. Amino acid sequence: CASSVDRAYEQYF.

The chain uses TRBV30 and TRBJ1-4; D is undetermined. This CDR3 has 13 residues. In germline, CDR1 is GTSNPN, CDR2 SVGIG (reference sequence). V was clipped by 5 bases and J by 7 bases, with 14 bases between them. The CDR3 sequence is CAWEGGGPEKLFF. CDR3 coding DNA: TGTGCCTGGGAAGGAGGTGGACCTGAAAAACTGTTTTTT. Together with reference TRBV30 and TRBJ1-4, the CDR3 gives the full variable domain: SQTIHQWPATLVQPVGSPLSLECTVEGTSNPNLYWYRQAAGRGLQLLFYSVGIGQISSEVPQNLSASRPQDRQFILSSKKLLLSDSGFYLCAWEGGGPEKLFFGSGTQLSVL.

CDR3 sequence (DNA): TGCGCCAGCACCCGACTAGCGGGGGCCCAAGAGACCCAGTACTTC. It specifies CASTRLAGAQETQYF. The gene calls are TRBV5-1 and TRBJ2-5; 12 bases match TRBD2. Germline values: CDR1 SGHRS, CDR2 YFSETQ. There are 15 residues in the CDR3. Trimming removed 6 bases from V and 1 base from J; junction bases left unmatched: 4. The full variable domain, in which reference TRBV5-1 and TRBJ2-5 provide the parts outside the CDR3, is KAGVTQTPRYLIKTRGQQVTLSCSPISGHRSVSWYQQTPGQGLQFLFEYFSETQRNKGNFPGRFSGRQFSNSRSEMNVSTLELGDSALYLCASTRLAGAQETQYFGPGTRLLVL.

The table lists this clone with a count of one. The V call is TRBV19, the J call TRBJ1-2; 9 bases agree with TRBD1. The CDR3 is 18 amino acids. Unmatched junction bases numbered 19, after V lost 5 bases and J lost 6 bases. CDR1 is LNHDA, CDR2 SQIVND, per germline (reference sequence). CDR3 DNA: TGTGCCAGTAGTTTTCTCCCCGGGGGACAGGGACGGTTCAATGGCTACACCTTC. Amino acid sequence: CASSFLPGGQGRFNGYTF.

V and J are TRBV29-1 and TRBJ1-2; 7 nucleotides agree with TRBD1. CDR1 and CDR2 (germline): SQVTM, ANQGSEA. The CDR3 consists of 14 residues. V dropped 4 bases and J dropped 4; count of bases not matched to a gene: 9. This CDR3 is CSVVVGTVLYGYTF. The CDR3 DNA reads as TGCAGCGTTGTTGTGGGGACAGTCCTCTATGGCTACACCTTC.

This clone was counted a single time. A much larger clone is a single base away; this may be a read error. This chain connects TRBV6-1 to TRBJ2-7; 9 bases are shared with TRBD2. Trimming cost V 4 bases and J 2 bases; bases outside gene matches: 0. The CDR3 extends over 13 amino acids. Germline CDR1 and CDR2: MNHNS and SASEGT. CDR3 coding DNA: TGTGCCAGCAGTGGCGGGAGGGCCTACGAGCAGTACTTC. Protein product: CASSGGRAYEQYF.

CDR3 DNA sequence: TGTGCCAGTAGTATGGGGGTTTCAGCTAACTATGGCTACACCTTC. Its protein product is CASSMGVSANYGYTF. The rearrangement links TRBV19 to TRBJ1-2, with D maybe TRBD1 (5 bases). The CDR3 spans 15 residues. Trimming took 3 bases from V and 0 from J, leaving 11 bases between them. Germline V CDR1 and CDR2: LNHDA, SQIVND (reference sequence).

This chain joins TRBV30 and TRBJ2-5; possible D gene TRBD2, 5 bases. V lost 2 bases to trimming and J lost 2 bases, with 9 bases between them. The CDR3 spans 13 residues. Germline V gene data show CDR1 as GTSNPN and CDR2 as SVGIG (reference sequence). CDR3 amino acids: CAWSRGNQETQYF. The CDR3 coding sequence is TGTGCCTGGAGTCGGGGTAATCAAGAGACCCAGTACTTC.

This clone was detected a few times. This sequence joins TRBV10-3 and TRBJ1-4, with 10 bases fitting TRBD1. CDR3 size: 16 residues. Looked up from germline, CDR1 is ENHRY and CDR2 is SYGVKD. Trimming at V came to 3 bases and at J to 4 bases, leaving 5 bases not matched to a gene. The CDR3 is CAISDGTGDFNEKLFF. The CDR3 DNA reads as TGTGCCATCAGTGACGGGACAGGGGACTTTAATGAAAAACTGTTTTTT.

The gene calls are TRBV27 and TRBJ2-7; D perhaps matches TRBD1 (5 bases). The CDR3 is made up of 15 amino acids. V was clipped by 1 base and J by 2 bases, with 12 bases between them. Germline V gene lookup returns CDR1 MNHEY and CDR2 SMNVEV (reference sequence). CDR3 sequence: CASSLWAGITYEQYF. The CDR3 DNA is TGTGCCAGCAGTTTATGGGCAGGGATTACCTACGAGCAGTACTTC.

The chain employs TRBV5-1 and TRBJ1-2; unclear D gene. Germline CDR1 and CDR2: SGHRS and YFSETQ. The CDR3 length is 13 residues. Between the trimmed V and J ends, which lost 8 bases and 4 bases, there was a span of 15 bases. The CDR3 nucleotides read TGCGCCAGTTCCCGCCAAGGACCCTATGGCTACACCTTC. Its translation: CASSRQGPYGYTF.

For this clone: The sample contains more than one DNA sequence encoding this CDR3. The DNA of the CDR3 is TGTGCCAGCAGGCTGGGGCAGGGAGGAGAGACCCAGTACTTC. It codes for CASRLGQGGETQYF. V is TRBV6-1 and J is TRBJ2-5, with D possibly TRBD2 on 6 matching bases. In germline, CDR1 is MNHNS, CDR2 SASEGT. V shed 6 bases and J shed 4 bases, with 15 bases lying between them. The CDR3 is 14 residues long.

This clone has at least ten counts. Other DNA sequences from this sample encode an identical CDR3 as well. The chain recombines TRBV6-5 with TRBJ1-1; TRBD1 matches at 7 bases. J gave up 6 bases and V 6 bases, and 7 bases lay outside the gene matches. This CDR3 region has 13 residues. Germline-derived CDR1 and CDR2 are MNHEY and SVGAGI. The CDR3 nucleotides are TGTGCCAGCAGGCGCGACAGGGTGGCTGAAGCTTTCTTT. The encoded protein is CASRRDRVAEAFF.

Concerning this clone itself: This CDR3 is also generated by other DNA sequences in the sample. The chain employs TRBV2 and TRBJ2-7; D is undetermined. CDR3 size: 10 residues. Germline CDR1 reads SNHLY; CDR2 reads FYNNEI. V was pared by 6 bases and J by 4 bases, with 4 bases between. This CDR3 reads CASSLYEQYF. The CDR3 DNA is TGTGCCAGCAGCCTATACGAGCAGTACTTC.

The chain is built from TRBV6-5 and TRBJ1-1, with D unresolved. The V gene's germline CDR1 is MNHEY and CDR2 SVGAGI. CDR3 length: 13 residues. V lost 6 bases and J 2 bases, leaving 10 bases between the germline ends. The CDR3 DNA reads as TGTGCCAGCAGGAGAGGCATTAACACTGAAGCTTTCTTT. Translating it yields CASRRGINTEAFF.